This T cell receptor beta chain is drawn from a study of OX40 agonist ivuxolimab in advanced cancers. Turning to the study itself: Age averaged around 58 years (range roughly 23 to 79), and around 78% were male. General study points: Clonal expansion among partial responders at 0.1-3.0 mg/kg ranked near the lowest.

Baseline, cycle 4 day 1, and cycle 7 day 1 were the blood sampling points. The repertoire was sequenced with immunoSEQ multiplex PCR; TCRdb's copy has only in-frame clones and lacks some. The sample records 30,000 or so clones, around nine tenths being singletons. Germline loops: CDR1 SGHDT, CDR2 YYEEEE. The V and J ends lost 0 bases and 3 bases, in that order; junction bases with no gene match: 4. The CDR3 totals 15 residues. Remarks on this clone: What it binds is not known.

This chain joins TRBV5-6 and TRBJ2-7, with 9 bases aligning to TRBD2. The source was CD4+ or CD8+ T cells sorted from blood, collected in a trial of the OX40 agonist ivuxolimab. The sequence derives from an adult with an advanced solid tumor such as melanoma, head and neck, liver or kidney cancer. The CDR3 DNA follows: TGTGCCAGCAGCTTGGGACCGACTAGCGGCTACGAGCAGTACTTC. It translates to CASSLGPTSGYEQYF. The full variable domain, completed using reference TRBV5-6 and TRBJ2-7, is DAGVTQSPTHLIKTRGQQVTLRCSPKSGHDTVSWYQQALGQGPQFIFQYYEEEERQRGNFPDRFSGHQFPNYSSELNVNALLLGDSALYLCASSLGPTSGYEQYFGPGTRLTVT.